This entry concerns a single TCR beta chain. The target of this receptor is not known. No base-level quality is on record; no much larger clone is a single base apart. The CDR1 and CDR2 encoded by the germline V gene are SGHRS and YFSETQ. Spanning cysteine to phenylalanine, the CDR3 consists of 17 amino acids. Of the read, only the CDR3 DNA is kept; its 51 bases are in frame from base 1. V and J lose 2 bases and 3 bases, and a span of 17 bases separates them. The donors were healthy, HIV-negative adults who had no recently reported acute infections or vaccinations. Every donor was a Caucasian adult residing in Nashville, Tennessee, USA. Magnetic negative selection was used to enrich CD4+ T cells, after which naive cells were positively selected on CD45RA and the negative fraction became the memory subset. Blood was obtained by leukapheresis, after which PBMCs were separated by Ficoll-Histopaque density gradient centrifugation and cryopreserved in liquid nitrogen vapor phase. Analytical flow cytometry was used to check the purity and quantity of each magnetically sorted T cell population. Genomic DNA was isolated from each sorted fraction and quantified by UV absorbance on a Nanodrop 2000c.

Using the deep immunoSEQ assay, TCR CDR3 regions were amplified from genomic DNA by multiplex PCR. For each cell subset, the extracted genomic DNA was distributed evenly across all wells of several immunoSEQ 96-well plates, and each plate served as one replicate. Each replicate PCR for sorted subsets received 150 to 250 ng genomic DNA, equal to about 30,000 T cell genomes. Purified libraries were measured with a Qubit 3.0 fluorometer, size-checked on a Bioanalyzer 2100, and measured again with the KAPA Library Quantification kit. A separate single-read 150-cycle Illumina NextSeq 550 flow cell was used to sequence each immunoSEQ 96-well plate. In the authors' own workflow: Because the immunoSEQ output held only junctional sequences and lacked quality scores, the filtering could not match the filtering applied to full-length reads. To assign V/J genes and CDR3, sequences were annotated using PyIR, a Python wrapper for IgBLAST v1.9, with IMGT germline references. Any read was removed if the V/J assignment was weak (E-value above 1e-6), the CDR3 was missing, or the read contained stop codons, out-of-frame junctions, or ambiguous translated residues. V3J clonotypes were defined by identical inferred V gene, J gene, and CDR3 amino acid sequence. The percentage overlap between two repertoires was calculated by dividing the number of shared unique clonotypes by the size of the smaller repertoire. Three approaches were used to assess repertoire richness: RTK rarefaction, the Chao1 estimator, and Recon v2.1 estimates of unobserved clonotypes. Generation probabilities were computed with OLGA for all TCRbeta clonotypes obtained by the gDNA method from several donors. The source is immuneACCESS, and TCRdb retained only in-frame sequences with V and J called. Part of the clones is not carried over; for the studies checked, unresolved V genes explain less than half of this, and the remainder is unexplained. V, J and clone size were drawn from that table, and D and trimming were deduced from the DNA. Present in this sample are 2 million to 2.5 million clones, just over 90% of which were seen just once. The biggest ten clones account for 0.39% of the sample.

The sample comes from a study of shared clonotypes between healthy human individuals (dated by TCRdb to about 2020). For the study in its entirety: Two women and a few men aged 18 to 49 years were included in the cohort. For each donor, CD4 naive and CD4 memory were each run on three plates, CD8 naive on two plates, and CD8 memory on one plate. The study deeply sequenced blood TCR repertoires of five healthy adults to estimate repertoire size and the extent of clonotype sharing between individuals. Leukapheresis yielded between about 0.8 and 8.9 billion PBMCs per donor. Different laboratories and diverse techniques were used to prepare libraries and sequence TCR repertoires, to increase sequencing depth and limit assay-specific biases.

The paper's findings and limits, for the study overall: Naive subsets generally had larger estimated clonotype richness than memory subsets did. Incomplete sequencing was indicated by rarefaction of sorted-subset datasets, despite the large sequencing depth. Compared with non-shared clonotypes, the clonotypes found in all four sorted-subset donors had higher generation probabilities. Based on pairwise subsampling, the degree of clonotype sharing among donors was expected to be affected by sequencing depth. Sampling was restricted to blood, and TCR repertoires in tissue are likely to differ from TCR repertoires in blood. Because the study included only a small number of donors, the genetic and exposure-history diversity represented was limited. Across a few donors, approximately 4.9% of naive CD4, approximately 3.6% of naive CD8, 2.3% of memory CD4, and 0.4% of memory CD8 clonotypes were shared.

The chain was built from TRBV5-1 and TRBJ2-2; the D gene could be TRBD1 or TRBD2, each one agreeing over 5 bases. This clonotype was sampled from a man between 18 and 29 years old in good health. Some clones in this sample may be carry-over from other donors' samples. Sequencing used naive CD4+ T cells from PBMCs. The sample's cell subset or site label is to be understood as: CD45RA+ positively selected. The CDR3 loop reads CASSLTPPGPYTGELFF. The nucleotides are TGCGCCAGCAGCTTAACGCCGCCGGGACCGTACACCGGGGAGCTGTTTTTT.